Listed below are T cell receptor beta chains from one sample, sequenced in a study of blood T cell repertoires in COVID-19. Produced via immunoSEQ multiplex PCR; TCRdb's table is partial and in-frame only. The repertoire holds more than 75,000 clones, with roughly 91% as singletons. Input material: peripheral blood. The receptors were sampled from a woman of 80 years or more with active COVID-19. Each CDR3 is given with its conserved first and last residue. The order of the fields is D gene, J gene, V gene, clone size, CDR3 protein, CDR3 DNA. The D gene is left open where the match is weak. Expanded clones are given a class, and other clones once, few, many or no size at all.

-,TRBJ2-3,TRBV28,-,CASGGGATDTQYF,TGTGCCAGCGGAGGGGGGGCCACAGATACGCAGTATTTT
-,TRBJ2-5,TRBV2,-,CASSAEVLETQYF,TGTGCCAGCAGTGCTGAGGTTCTGGAGACCCAGTACTTC
TRBD2,TRBJ2-5,TRBV6-2/TRBV6-3,once,CASSFLGGRGTQYF,TGTGCCAGCAGTTTCCTTGGCGGGAGGGGGACCCAGTACTTC
TRBD2,TRBJ2-3,TRBV6-5,-,CATIAGGTDTQYF,TGTGCCACGATAGCGGGAGGCACAGATACGCAGTATTTT
-,TRBJ2-1,TRBV5-4,-,CAARYGPGEQYNEQFF,TGTGCCGCACGTTACGGCCCAGGGGAACAGTACAATGAGCAGTTCTTC
-,TRBJ2-2,TRBV4-2,-,CASSHSDRRWGAGELFF,TGTGCCAGCAGCCACTCCGACAGGAGGTGGGGTGCCGGGGAGCTGTTTTTT
TRBD1,TRBJ2-7,TRBV29-1,-,CSVAGTGRTYEQYF,TGCAGCGTTGCAGGGACAGGAAGAACATACGAGCAGTACTTC
TRBD2,TRBJ2-7,TRBV5-5,-,CASSLAASGMYEQYF,TGTGCCAGCAGCTTAGCGGCTAGCGGGATGTACGAGCAGTACTTC
TRBD1,TRBJ1-5,TRBV28,-,CASNQGARRGQPQHF,TGTGCCAGCAATCAGGGGGCGCGAAGGGGTCAGCCCCAGCATTTT
-,TRBJ1-1,TRBV7-3,-,CASSLTSDTEAFF,TGTGCCAGCAGCTTAACGTCAGACACTGAAGCTTTCTTT